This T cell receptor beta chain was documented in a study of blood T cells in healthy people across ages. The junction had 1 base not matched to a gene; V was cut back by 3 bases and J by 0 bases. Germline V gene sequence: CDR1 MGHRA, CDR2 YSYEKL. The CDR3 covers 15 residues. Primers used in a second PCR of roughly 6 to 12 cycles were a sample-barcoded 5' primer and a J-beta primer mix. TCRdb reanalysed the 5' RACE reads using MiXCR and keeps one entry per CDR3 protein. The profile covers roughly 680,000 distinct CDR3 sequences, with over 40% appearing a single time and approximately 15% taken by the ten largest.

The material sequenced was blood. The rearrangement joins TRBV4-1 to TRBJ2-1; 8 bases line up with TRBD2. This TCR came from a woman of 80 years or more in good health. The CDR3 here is CASSHSGGSYNEQFF. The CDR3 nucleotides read TGCGCCAGCAGCCACAGCGGGGGCTCCTACAATGAGCAGTTCTTC.